The clone carrying this TCR beta chain was counted at least ten times. The data derive from a study of T-cell reconstitution after alpha-beta-depleted transplantation in children. A TCRbeta library incorporating unique molecular identifiers was prepared. TCRdb itself ran the PCR reads through MiXCR, one entry per CDR3 protein. This table has about 610,000 distinct CDR3 sequences, about 10% appearing once. The TCR was taken from a human donor who donated a stem cell graft to a child with acute myeloid leukemia. The sequenced sample was PBMCs from the stem cell graft donor, obtained from the stem cell graft.

The chain's CDR3 is CSATDRGGTQYF. CDR3 nucleotides: TGCAGTGCTACGGACAGGGGTGGTACGCAGTATTTT. The rearrangement joins TRBV20-1 to TRBJ2-3; TRBD1 matches 9 bases. V lost 4 bases and J lost 8; bases outside the gene matches: 4. The CDR3 contains 12 residues. CDR1 is DFQATT and CDR2 is SNEGSKA in the germline V gene (reference sequence).